A selection of T cell receptor beta chains follows, all from one sample in a study of T cells after yellow fever vaccination. TCRdb processed the 5' RACE reads anew with MiXCR; each CDR3 protein has one entry. Counted here are roughly 45,000 distinct CDR3 sequences, about 6.8% occurring once; the ten biggest clones make up about 15%. Specimen: CD8+ T cells not binding an NS4B(214-222) dextramer, sorted from PBMCs, collected 45 days after the yellow fever booster vaccination. The source is a man aged 25 to 40 who received the YFV17D yellow fever vaccine. Both conserved end residues are part of each CDR3. The D gene is left open where the match is weak. Clone size is given for some rows only: seen once, a few or many times, or a class if the clone is expanded.

size: many; V: TRBV27; length: 11; J: TRBJ2-3; D: .; CDR3: CASTGTDTQYF; DNA: TGTGCCAGCACCGGTACAGATACGCAGTATTTT
size: many; V: TRBV24-1; length: 18; J: TRBJ2-1; D: TRBD2; CDR3: CATSDTGLAGTNYNEQFF; DNA: TGTGCCACCAGTGACACAGGACTAGCGGGAACAAACTACAATGAGCAGTTCTTC
size: many; V: TRBV24-1; length: 16; J: TRBJ1-5; D: .; CDR3: CATPNGSHRFNQPQHF; DNA: TGTGCCACCCCGAACGGGAGTCATCGATTCAATCAGCCCCAGCATTTT
size: .; V: TRBV7-3; length: 19; J: TRBJ2-6; D: TRBD1; CDR3: CASSLTLTGARSGANVLTF; DNA: TGTGCCAGCAGCTTAACACTGACAGGGGCCCGCTCTGGGGCCAACGTCCTGACTTTC
size: many; V: TRBV3-1; length: 16; J: TRBJ2-1; D: TRBD2; CDR3: CASSQGLAQQYNEQFF; DNA: TGTGCCAGCAGCCAAGGACTAGCCCAACAATACAATGAGCAGTTCTTC
size: many; V: TRBV6-5; length: 16; J: TRBJ2-7; D: TRBD2; CDR3: CASSLNLADRSYEQYF; DNA: TGTGCCAGCAGCCTTAACCTAGCGGACCGCTCCTACGAGCAGTACTTC
size: few; V: TRBV20-1; length: 13; J: TRBJ2-1; D: .; CDR3: CSARWGLGNEQFF; DNA: TGCAGTGCTAGGTGGGGGTTGGGCAATGAGCAGTTCTTC
size: many; V: TRBV5-1; length: 15; J: TRBJ2-1; D: TRBD2; CDR3: CASGDSGGSYNEQFF; DNA: TGCGCCAGTGGGGATAGCGGGGGTTCCTACAATGAGCAGTTCTTC
size: many; V: TRBV15; length: 15; J: TRBJ1-5; D: .; CDR3: CATSRVRQRNQPQHF; DNA: TGTGCCACCAGCAGAGTCCGACAGCGCAATCAGCCCCAGCATTTT
size: many; V: TRBV20-1; length: 12; J: TRBJ1-3; D: .; CDR3: CSASPAGNTIYF; DNA: TGCAGTGCTTCTCCAGCTGGAAACACCATATATTTT
size: few; V: TRBV4-3; length: 15; J: TRBJ2-2; D: TRBD1; CDR3: CASGGGQGAVGELFF; DNA: TGCGCCAGCGGCGGAGGACAGGGGGCCGTCGGGGAGCTGTTTTTT
size: .; V: TRBV7-2; length: 15; J: TRBJ1-1; D: .; CDR3: CASSWLTGGRTEAFF; DNA: TGTGCCAGCAGCTGGTTGACGGGGGGAAGGACTGAAGCTTTCTTT
size: many; V: TRBV27; length: 15; J: TRBJ2-3; D: TRBD2; CDR3: CASTRLAGDTDTQYF; DNA: TGTGCCAGCACCCGACTAGCGGGAGACACAGATACGCAGTATTTT
size: few; V: TRBV9; length: 15; J: TRBJ2-7; D: TRBD1; CDR3: CASSAGQGGLNEQYF; DNA: TGTGCCAGCAGCGCAGGACAGGGAGGTCTCAACGAGCAGTACTTC
size: many; V: TRBV4-3; length: 15; J: TRBJ1-2; D: TRBD1; CDR3: CASSQGQGPSYGYTF; DNA: TGCGCCAGCAGCCAAGGACAGGGGCCGTCCTATGGCTACACCTTC
size: many; V: TRBV9; length: 16; J: TRBJ2-1; D: .; CDR3: CASSAWTTTSYNEQFF; DNA: TGTGCCAGCAGCGCTTGGACGACAACCTCCTACAATGAGCAGTTCTTC
size: .; V: TRBV18; length: 16; J: TRBJ2-7; D: TRBD2; CDR3: CASSPIPGLAGYEQYF; DNA: TGTGCCAGCTCACCAATACCGGGACTAGCTGGTTACGAGCAGTACTTC
size: few; V: TRBV9; length: 12; J: TRBJ1-1; D: .; CDR3: CASSVGGTEAFF; DNA: TGTGCCAGCAGCGTGGGGGGTACTGAAGCTTTCTTT
size: many; V: TRBV6-2/TRBV6-3; length: 19; J: TRBJ2-1; D: TRBD2; CDR3: CASSINWDRGTSGSREQFF; DNA: TGTGCCAGCAGTATTAATTGGGACAGAGGGACTAGCGGGAGCCGGGAGCAGTTCTTC
size: many; V: TRBV27; length: 15; J: TRBJ2-7; D: .; CDR3: CASSVAGGFVGEQYF; DNA: TGTGCCAGCAGCGTAGCCGGGGGTTTTGTAGGCGAGCAGTACTTC
size: .; V: TRBV5-4; length: 18; J: TRBJ2-7; D: TRBD1; CDR3: CASSRPGQGNPRDDEQYF; DNA: TGTGCCAGCAGTCGCCCGGGACAGGGGAACCCTCGGGACGACGAGCAGTACTTC
size: many; V: TRBV7-2; length: 13; J: TRBJ2-1; D: .; CDR3: CASSFSGVGEQFF; DNA: TGTGCCAGCAGCTTTTCGGGGGTGGGTGAGCAGTTCTTC
size: many; V: TRBV7-9; length: 12; J: TRBJ2-1; D: .; CDR3: CASSLTLNEQFF; DNA: TGTGCCAGCAGCCTCACACTTAATGAGCAGTTCTTC
size: .; V: TRBV7-9; length: 13; J: TRBJ2-3; D: .; CDR3: CASSLLGVDTQYF; DNA: TGTGCCAGCAGCTTACTAGGGGTCGATACGCAGTATTTT